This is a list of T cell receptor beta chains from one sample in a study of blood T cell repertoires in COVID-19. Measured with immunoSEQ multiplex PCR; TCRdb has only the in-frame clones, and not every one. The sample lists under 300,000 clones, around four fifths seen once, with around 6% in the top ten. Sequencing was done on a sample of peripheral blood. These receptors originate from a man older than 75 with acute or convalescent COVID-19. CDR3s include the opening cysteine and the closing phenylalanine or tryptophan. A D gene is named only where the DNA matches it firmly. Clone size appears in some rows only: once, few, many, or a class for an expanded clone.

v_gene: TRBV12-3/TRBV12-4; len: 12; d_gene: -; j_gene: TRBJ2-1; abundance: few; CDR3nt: TGTGCCAGCTCCAGTTTCGGGGATGAGCAGTTCTTC; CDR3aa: CASSSFGDEQFF
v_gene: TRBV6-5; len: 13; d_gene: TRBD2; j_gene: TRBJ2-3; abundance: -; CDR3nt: TGTGCCAGCAAGGCGGGAGCTTTAGATACGCAGTATTTT; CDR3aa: CASKAGALDTQYF
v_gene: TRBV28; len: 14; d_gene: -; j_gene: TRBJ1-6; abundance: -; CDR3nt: TGTGCCAGCAGTTTAGGCAACAATAATTCACCCCTCCACTTT; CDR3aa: CASSLGNNNSPLHF
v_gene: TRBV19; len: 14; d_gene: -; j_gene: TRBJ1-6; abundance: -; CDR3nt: TGTGCCAGTAGTACCAGGACAGTCAATTCACCCCTCCACTTT; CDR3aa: CASSTRTVNSPLHF
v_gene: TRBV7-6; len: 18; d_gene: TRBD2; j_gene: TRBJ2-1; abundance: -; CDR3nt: TGTGCCAGCAGCTTTGGGTCTAGCGGGAGAAGGTCCTACAATGAGCAGTTCTTC; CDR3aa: CASSFGSSGRRSYNEQFF
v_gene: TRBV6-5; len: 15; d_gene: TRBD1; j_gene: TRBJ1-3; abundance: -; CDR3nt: TGTGCCAGCGGAACGCGGGGACAGGGTACGGACACCATATATTTT; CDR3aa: CASGTRGQGTDTIYF
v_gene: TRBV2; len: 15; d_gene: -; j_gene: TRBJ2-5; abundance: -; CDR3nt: TGTGCCAGCAGTGAACTGGTAGCGGTCCAAGAGACCCAGTACTTC; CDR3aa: CASSELVAVQETQYF
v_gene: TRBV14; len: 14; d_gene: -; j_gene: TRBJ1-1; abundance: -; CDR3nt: TGTGCCAGCAGCCCCTATGCAGGAGGGAGTGAAGCTTTCTTT; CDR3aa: CASSPYAGGSEAFF
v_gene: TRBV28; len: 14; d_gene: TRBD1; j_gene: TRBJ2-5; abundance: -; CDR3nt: TGTGCCAGCAAAAACAGGGGGCTCCTAGAGACCCAGTACTTC; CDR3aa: CASKNRGLLETQYF
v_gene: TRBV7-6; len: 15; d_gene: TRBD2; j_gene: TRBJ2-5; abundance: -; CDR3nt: TGTGCCAGCAGCTTCGGCGGGGGTTCCCAAGAGACCCAGTACTTC; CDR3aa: CASSFGGGSQETQYF
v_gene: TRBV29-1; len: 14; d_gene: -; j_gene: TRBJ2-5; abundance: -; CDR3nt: TGCAGCGTTGTTGCAGGGGCCGCCGTGGAGACCCAGTACTTC; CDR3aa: CSVVAGAAVETQYF
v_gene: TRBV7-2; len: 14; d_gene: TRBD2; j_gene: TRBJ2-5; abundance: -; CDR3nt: TGTGCCAGCAGCACCTCTAGCGGGGGGCGGCCCCAGTACTTC; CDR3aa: CASSTSSGGRPQYF